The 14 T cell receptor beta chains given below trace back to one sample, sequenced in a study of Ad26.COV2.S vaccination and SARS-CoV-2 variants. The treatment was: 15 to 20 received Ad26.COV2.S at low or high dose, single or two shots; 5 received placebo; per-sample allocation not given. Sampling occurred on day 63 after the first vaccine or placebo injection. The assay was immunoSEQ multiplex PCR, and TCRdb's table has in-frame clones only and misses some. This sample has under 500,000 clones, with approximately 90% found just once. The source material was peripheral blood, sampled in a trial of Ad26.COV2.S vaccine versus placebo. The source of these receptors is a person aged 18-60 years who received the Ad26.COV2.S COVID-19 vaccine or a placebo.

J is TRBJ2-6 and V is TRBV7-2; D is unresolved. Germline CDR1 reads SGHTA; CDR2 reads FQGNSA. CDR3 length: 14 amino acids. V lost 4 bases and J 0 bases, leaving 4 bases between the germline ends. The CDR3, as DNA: TGTGCCAGCAGCTCGGGCTCTGGGGCCAACGTCCTGACTTTC. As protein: CASSSGSGANVLTF.

The CDR3 loop is CASSLLQGANYGYTF. CDR3 DNA: TGCGCCAGCAGCCTTCTACAGGGGGCAAACTATGGCTACACCTTC. The chain links TRBV4-1 to TRBJ1-2; 9 nucleotides align to TRBD1. Germline CDR1 is MGHRA and CDR2 is YSYEKL. Trimming at V came to 4 bases and at J to 2 bases, leaving 5 bases not matched to a gene. This CDR3 region has 15 residues.

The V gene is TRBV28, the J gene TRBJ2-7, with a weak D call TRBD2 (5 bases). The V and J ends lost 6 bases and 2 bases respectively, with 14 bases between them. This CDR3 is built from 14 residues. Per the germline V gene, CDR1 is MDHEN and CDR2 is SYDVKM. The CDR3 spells CASRLTGIPYEQYF. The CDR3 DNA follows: TGTGCCAGCAGACTCACCGGGATACCCTACGAGCAGTACTTC.

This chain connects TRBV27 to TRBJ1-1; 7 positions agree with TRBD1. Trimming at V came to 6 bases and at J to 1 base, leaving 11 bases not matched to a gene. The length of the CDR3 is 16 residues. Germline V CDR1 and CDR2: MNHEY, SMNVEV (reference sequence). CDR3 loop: CASRIGTVHSNTEAFF. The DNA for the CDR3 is TGTGCCAGCAGAATTGGGACAGTTCACTCGAACACTGAAGCTTTCTTT.

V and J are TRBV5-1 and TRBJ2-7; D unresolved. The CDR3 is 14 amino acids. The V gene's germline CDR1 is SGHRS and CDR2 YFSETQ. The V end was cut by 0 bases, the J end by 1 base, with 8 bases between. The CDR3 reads CASSLGPGSYEQYF. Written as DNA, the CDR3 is TGCGCCAGCAGCTTGGGTCCGGGTTCCTACGAGCAGTACTTC.

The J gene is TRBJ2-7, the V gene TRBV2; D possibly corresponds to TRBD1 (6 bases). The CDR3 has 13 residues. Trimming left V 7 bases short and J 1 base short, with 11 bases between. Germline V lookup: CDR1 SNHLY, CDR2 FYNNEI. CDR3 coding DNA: TGTGCCAGCACGCGGCAGGGGTCCTACGAGCAGTACTTC. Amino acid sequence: CASTRQGSYEQYF.

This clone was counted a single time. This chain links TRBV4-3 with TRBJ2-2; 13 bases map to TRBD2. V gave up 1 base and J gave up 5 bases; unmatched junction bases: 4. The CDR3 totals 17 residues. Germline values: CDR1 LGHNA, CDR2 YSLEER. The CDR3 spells CASSQVPTSGGTGELFF. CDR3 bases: TGCGCCAGCAGCCAAGTCCCGACTAGCGGGGGGACCGGGGAGCTGTTTTTT.

The CDR3 region has the DNA TGTGCCAGCAGCTTAGACGGACGCCTGCAGTACTTC. The encoded protein is CASSLDGRLQYF. The chain uses TRBV7-2 and TRBJ2-7, with D hard to call. The CDR3 runs to 12 residues. The germline V and J ends were trimmed by 1 base and 9 bases, with 10 bases remaining between them. Germline loops: CDR1 SGHTA, CDR2 FQGNSA.

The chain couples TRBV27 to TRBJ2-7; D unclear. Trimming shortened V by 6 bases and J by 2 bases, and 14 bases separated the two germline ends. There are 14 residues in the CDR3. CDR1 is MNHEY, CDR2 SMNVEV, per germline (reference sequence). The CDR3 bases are TGTGCCAGCAGCGCTGGGGTGCCGCCCTACGAGCAGTACTTC. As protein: CASSAGVPPYEQYF.

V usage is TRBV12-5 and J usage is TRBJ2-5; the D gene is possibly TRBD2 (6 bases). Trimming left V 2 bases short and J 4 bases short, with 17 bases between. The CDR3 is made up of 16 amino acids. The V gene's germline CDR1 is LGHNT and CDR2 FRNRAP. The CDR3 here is CASGLKATGGPETQYF. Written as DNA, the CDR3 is TGTGCTAGTGGTTTGAAGGCGACCGGGGGTCCAGAGACCCAGTACTTC.

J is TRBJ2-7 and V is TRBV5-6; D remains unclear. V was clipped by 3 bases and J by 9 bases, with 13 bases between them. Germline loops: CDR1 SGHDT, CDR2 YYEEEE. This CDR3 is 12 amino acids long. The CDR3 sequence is CASSWRTAWQYF. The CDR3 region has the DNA TGTGCCAGCAGCTGGCGGACCGCGTGGCAGTACTTC.

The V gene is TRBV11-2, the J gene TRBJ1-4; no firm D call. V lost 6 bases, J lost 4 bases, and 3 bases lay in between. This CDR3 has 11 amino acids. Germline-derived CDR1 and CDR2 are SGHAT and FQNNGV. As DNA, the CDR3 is TGTGCCAGCAGGGTTAATGAAAAACTGTTTTTT. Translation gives CASRVNEKLFF.

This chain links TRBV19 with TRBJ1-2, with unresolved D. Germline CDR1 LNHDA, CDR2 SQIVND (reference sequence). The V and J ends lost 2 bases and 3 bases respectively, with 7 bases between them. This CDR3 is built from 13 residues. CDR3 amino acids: CASSIQVYYGYTF. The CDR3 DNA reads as TGTGCCAGTAGTATACAAGTTTACTATGGCTACACCTTC.

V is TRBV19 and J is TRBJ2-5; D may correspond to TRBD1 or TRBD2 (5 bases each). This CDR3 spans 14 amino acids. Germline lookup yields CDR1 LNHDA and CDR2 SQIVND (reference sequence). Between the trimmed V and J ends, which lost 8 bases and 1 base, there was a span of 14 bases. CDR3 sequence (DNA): TGTGCCAGTTCAGCCGGGGCCCCCCAAGAGACCCAGTACTTC. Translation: CASSAGAPQETQYF.